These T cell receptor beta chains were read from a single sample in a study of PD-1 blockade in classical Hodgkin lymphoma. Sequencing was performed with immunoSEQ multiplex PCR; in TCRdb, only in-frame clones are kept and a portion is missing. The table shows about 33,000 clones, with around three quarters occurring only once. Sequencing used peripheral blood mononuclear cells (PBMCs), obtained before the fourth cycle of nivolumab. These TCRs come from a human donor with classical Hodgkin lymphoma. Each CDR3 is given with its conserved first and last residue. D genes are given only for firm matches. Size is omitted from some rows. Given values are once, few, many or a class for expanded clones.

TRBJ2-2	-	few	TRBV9	CASSVPGGELFF	TGTGCCAGCAGCGTACCTGGCGGGGAGCTGTTTTTT
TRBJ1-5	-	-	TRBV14	CASSPVGINQPQHF	TGTGCCAGCAGTCCTGTTGGAATCAATCAGCCCCAGCATTTT
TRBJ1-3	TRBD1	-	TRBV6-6	CASSPTGVSGNTIYF	TGTGCCAGCAGTCCGACAGGGGTTTCGGGAAACACCATATATTTT
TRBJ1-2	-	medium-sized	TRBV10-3	CAISESGGYGYTF	TGTGCCATCAGTGAGTCGGGTGGCTATGGCTACACCTTC
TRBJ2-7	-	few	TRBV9	CASSVEGSVGFYEQYF	TGTGCCAGCAGCGTAGAGGGTAGCGTCGGTTTCTACGAGCAGTACTTC
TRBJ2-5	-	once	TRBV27	CASRSLGTQYF	TGTGCCAGCAGATCCCTCGGGACCCAGTACTTC
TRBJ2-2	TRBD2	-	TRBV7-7	CASGASGTTGELFF	TGTGCTAGTGGGGCTAGCGGGACGACCGGGGAGCTGTTTTTT
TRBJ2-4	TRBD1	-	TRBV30	CAWKDRGAKNIQYF	TGTGCCTGGAAGGACAGGGGAGCCAAAAACATTCAGTACTTC
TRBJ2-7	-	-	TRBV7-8	CASLDGHSPYEQYF	TGTGCCAGTCTCGATGGACACAGCCCATACGAGCAGTACTTC
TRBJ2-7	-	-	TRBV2	CATGTAGEQYF	TGTGCCACTGGGACGGCGGGGGAGCAGTACTTC
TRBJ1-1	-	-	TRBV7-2	CASSLRGPGNTEAFF	TGTGCCAGCAGCTTACGTGGGCCGGGGAACACTGAAGCTTTCTTT
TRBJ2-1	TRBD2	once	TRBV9	CASSGLANGNEQFF	TGTGCCAGCAGCGGACTAGCGAACGGGAATGAGCAGTTCTTC
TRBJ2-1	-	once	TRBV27	CASRRDRPLYNEQFF	TGTGCCAGCAGGAGAGACAGGCCACTCTACAATGAGCAGTTCTTC
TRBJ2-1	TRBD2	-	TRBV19	CASSWGSGISGNEQFF	TGTGCCAGTAGTTGGGGTAGCGGGATCAGTGGCAATGAGCAGTTCTTC
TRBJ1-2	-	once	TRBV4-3	CASSQYTGADYGYTF	TGCGCCAGCAGCCAGTACACGGGTGCTGACTATGGCTACACCTTC
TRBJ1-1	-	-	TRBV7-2	CASSSTDSMNTEAFF	TGTGCCAGCAGCTCGACCGACAGCATGAACACTGAAGCTTTCTTT
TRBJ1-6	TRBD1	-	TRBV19	CASSMTGDSPLHF	TGTGCCAGTAGTATGACAGGGGATTCACCCCTCCACTTT
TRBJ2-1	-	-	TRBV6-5	CASSYSLASSYNEQFF	TGTGCCAGCAGTTACTCGCTAGCGAGCTCCTACAATGAGCAGTTCTTC
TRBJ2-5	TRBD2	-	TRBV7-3	CASSLTSGSRETQYF	TGTGCCAGCAGCTTAACTAGCGGGAGTCGGGAGACCCAGTACTTC
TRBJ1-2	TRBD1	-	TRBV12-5	CASGPISSRTGNYGYTF	TGTGCTAGTGGTCCCATCTCATCCCGGACAGGGAACTATGGCTACACCTTC
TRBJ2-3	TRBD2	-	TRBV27	CASRPGLAGAGDTQYF	TGTGCCAGCAGACCGGGACTAGCGGGGGCCGGGGATACGCAGTATTTT
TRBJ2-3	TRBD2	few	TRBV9	CASSASGGRTDTQYF	TGTGCCAGCAGCGCTAGCGGGGGGAGGACAGATACGCAGTATTTT
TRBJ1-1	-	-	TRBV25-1	CASSDRIPNTEAFF	TGTGCCAGCAGTGACAGGATACCGAACACTGAAGCTTTCTTT
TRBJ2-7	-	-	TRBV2	CASGVSYEQYF	TGTGCCAGCGGAGTCTCCTACGAGCAGTACTTC
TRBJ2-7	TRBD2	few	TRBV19	CASSRGLNTYEQYF	TGTGCCAGTAGTAGGGGACTAAACACCTACGAGCAGTACTTC